Listed below are T cell receptor beta chains from one sample, sequenced in a study of cytomegalovirus exposure and HLA in healthy donors. TCRdb's copy holds only in-frame clones and misses some; the assay was immunoSEQ multiplex PCR. The table has about 150,000 clones, over 75% seen once. What was sequenced was PBMCs. The source is a woman in her 30s in good health and CMV-seronegative. Both conserved end residues are part of each CDR3.

>TRBV29-1
CSLREQGEGYTF
>TRBV27
CASSLSSRVASPLHF
>TRBV7-2
CASRLSRETEAFF
>TRBV4-1
CASSHVESVEKLFF
>TRBV10-3
CAISTPGQGYEQYF
>TRBV11-2
CASSFPDRGHFITGELFF
>TRBV5-1
CASSLRGTSTDTQYF
>TRBV5-6
CASHGLADNEQFF
>TRBV19
CASRLQGETEAFF
>TRBV5-1
CASSLVVWDRAATNEKLFF
>TRBV2
CASSEGTGSGGYTF
>TRBV7-9
CASSLEGTGTDTQYF
>TRBV6-5
CASTPWTGDEAFF
>TRBV6-4
CASRILTGESNQPQHF
>TRBV25-1
CASSGGEISYEQYF
>TRBV9
CASSVEASGGSYEQYF
>TRBV29-1
CSVDLRGPETQYF
>TRBV5-1
CASSLEGGTGVSPLHF
>TRBV2
CASSEVLSGNTIYF
>TRBV18
CASSPEGAWSNQPQHF
>TRBV2
CASRTTGGGFEKLFF
>TRBV19
CASSIDLQGAYEQYF
>TRBV2
CASSEALAGETQYF
>TRBV4-3
CASSSTEFTEAFF
>TRBV6-6
CASSSGQGTNSPLHF
>TRBV6-5
CASSSSGPSAGELFF